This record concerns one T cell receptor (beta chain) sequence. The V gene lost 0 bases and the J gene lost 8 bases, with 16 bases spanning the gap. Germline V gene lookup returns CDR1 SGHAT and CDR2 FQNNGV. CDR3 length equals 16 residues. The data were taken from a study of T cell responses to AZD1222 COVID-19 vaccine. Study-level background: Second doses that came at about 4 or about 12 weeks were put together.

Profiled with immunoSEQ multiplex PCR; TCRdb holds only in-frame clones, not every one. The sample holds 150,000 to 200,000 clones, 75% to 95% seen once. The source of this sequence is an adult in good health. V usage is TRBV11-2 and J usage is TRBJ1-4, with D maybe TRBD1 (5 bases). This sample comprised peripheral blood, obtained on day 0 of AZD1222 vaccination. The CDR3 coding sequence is TGTGCCAGCAGCTTAGATTTGAAGGGGCGCGGGGAAAAACTGTTTTTT. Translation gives CASSLDLKGRGEKLFF.